The 7 T cell receptor beta chains given below trace back to one sample, sequenced in a study of T cells in Graves' hyperthyroidism and ophthalmopathy (dated by TCRdb to between 2018 and 2021). Libraries were constructed by multiplex PCR. The run used an Illumina HiSeq 2000. The TCR beta CDR3 regions were amplified from the RNA transcripts. The TCR CDR3 was subjected to a first round of RT-PCR using the HTBI primer set and the Qiagen OneStep RT-PCR kit. The public sequencing data were trimmed at Q25 with fastp and processed into clonotypes with MiXCR by TCRdb, which kept only in-frame beta chains. Every entry covers one CDR3 protein and lists the most common genes and DNA from its rows. This sample gives about 290,000 distinct CDR3 sequences in total; roughly 15% of them show up just once. 7.9% of the sample lies in the top ten. The sample consisted of blood. The origin of the receptors is a woman aged 40-49 years with Graves' hyperthyroidism.

This clonotype was found a few times. This sequence joins TRBV9 and TRBJ1-2, with D possibly being TRBD1 (6 bases). The germline V gene has CDR1 SGDLS and CDR2 YYNGEE. Trimming left V 4 bases short and J 9 bases short, with 19 bases between. The CDR3 has 14 amino acids. CDR3: CASSPDQTGPSYTF. CDR3 bases: TGTGCCAGCAGCCCAGACCAGACAGGTCCAAGCTACACCTTC. The whole variable domain, remainder taken from reference TRBV9 and TRBJ1-2, is DSGVTQTPKHLITATGQRVTLRCSPRSGDLSVYWYQQSLDQGLQFLIQYYNGEERAKGNILERFSAQQFPDLHSELNLSSLELGDSALYFCASSPDQTGPSYTFGSGTRLTVV.

The J gene is TRBJ2-6, the V gene TRBV27; D is uncertain. The V end was cut by 3 bases, the J end by 0 bases, with 9 bases between. The CDR3 covers 16 residues. Germline CDR1 MNHEY, CDR2 SMNVEV (reference sequence). CDR3 in amino acids: CASSFTQSSGANVLTF. In DNA form, the CDR3 reads TGTGCCAGCAGTTTTACCCAAAGCTCTGGGGCCAACGTCCTGACTTTC.

The sample holds a few counts of this clonotype. The J gene is TRBJ2-4, the V gene TRBV6-1; perhaps TRBD2 as D (6 bases). The CDR3 loop spans 15 amino acids. CDR1 MNHNS and CDR2 SASEGT come from the germline V gene. V lost 1 base, J lost 0 bases, and 7 bases lay in between. CDR3: CASSEGGEAKNIQYF. CDR3 coding DNA: TGTGCCAGCAGTGAAGGGGGGGAAGCCAAAAACATTCAGTACTTC.

The gene calls are TRBV7-2 and TRBJ1-5, with D unclear. The CDR3 loop spans 13 amino acids. V was pared by 7 bases and J by 0 bases, with 7 bases between. Germline loops: CDR1 SGHTA, CDR2 FQGNSA. The CDR3 DNA reads TGTGCCAGCACCACCTATAGCAATCAGCCCCAGCATTTT. It codes for CASTTYSNQPQHF.

This clonotype was counted many times. The gene calls are TRBV11-2 and TRBJ2-7; D is undetermined. From germline, CDR1 is SGHAT and CDR2 FQNNGV. V was clipped by 11 bases and J by 3 bases, with 17 bases between them. CDR3 size: 13 residues. CDR3 DNA sequence: TGTGCCGGTGGGGTATCAGCTGGCTACGAGCAGTACTTC. Its translation: CAGGVSAGYEQYF.

In this sample, this clonotype turned up many times. This chain links TRBV6-1 with TRBJ1-1; D is unclear. Germline V gene data show CDR1 as MNHNS and CDR2 as SASEGT. This CDR3 contains 11 residues. Between the trimmed V and J ends, which lost 6 bases and 5 bases, there was a span of 7 bases. CDR3 nucleotides: TGTGCCAGCAGGCGGGCGACTGAAGCTTTCTTT. It yields the protein CASRRATEAFF.

The chain couples TRBV7-9 to TRBJ1-3, with D hard to call. V dropped 4 bases and J dropped 0 bases, with 13 bases sitting between them. Germline loops: CDR1 SEHNR, CDR2 FQNEAQ (reference sequence). The CDR3 is 16 amino acids. The CDR3 protein is CASSSRISSSGNTIYF. CDR3 nucleotide sequence: TGTGCCAGCAGCTCTCGCATCTCGAGCTCTGGAAACACCATATATTTT.